The clone carrying this TCR beta chain was detected only a few times. Antigen unknown. This sample stems from a study of CD8+CD57+ T cells in acquired aplastic anemia. Study-level information: DNA per sorted CD4+ or CD8+ sample ranged roughly 0.19 to 27.4 ug, averaging roughly 3.5 ug. Average CD4+ read depth in healthy donors was some 11 million reads. Study-wide results and limits: Overlapping CD8+ CDR3 repertoires of patients and controls contained approximately 29 shared sequences.

According to the study, genomic DNA was the template for TCR beta VDJ and CDR3 profiling. TCRdb passed the reads through MiXCR, listing each CDR3 protein once. The sample lists fewer than 200,000 distinct CDR3 sequences, roughly 40% occurring once. This CDR3 region has 13 residues. V was cut by 2 bases and J by 3 bases, with 8 bases left in between. Germline V CDR1 and CDR2: SGHVS, FQNEAQ. Sequencing used sorted CD4+, CD8+, or CD8+CD57+ T cells (not recorded which) from PBMCs. The receptor comes from a human donor in good health. This chain joins TRBV7-8 and TRBJ2-7; D is undetermined. The CDR3 loop reads CASSLRAGYEQYF. The CDR3 DNA reads as TGTGCCAGCAGCTTAAGGGCCGGCTACGAGCAGTACTTC.